This T cell receptor (beta chain) was identified during a study of HIV-infected children after antiretroviral therapy interruption. Notes on the study in general: After treatment interruption started, naive CD4+ CDR3 overlap across time points dropped.

With 4 bases removed from V and 2 bases from J, the gap between germline ends came to 8 bases. The CDR3 runs 13 residues. CDR1 KGHSH and CDR2 LQKENI come from the germline V gene. Treatment in this sample: PENTA 11 planned treatment interruption arm or continuous ART arm. This clonotype appeared many times. Its target is not known. A 3' RACE protocol on RNA, with unique molecular identifiers, produced the TCR library. Each CDR3 protein gets one entry after TCRdb re-called the 3' RACE reads with MiXCR. The table lists tens of thousands of distinct CDR3 sequences, 4.3% of them singletons. Sequenced here: CD45RA+ CD4+ T cells from PBMCs, pooled from several time points, sampled from a donor given antiretroviral therapy, either interrupted or continuous. As to subset: naive CD4+ CD45RA+ CD45RO- T cells. The chain uses TRBV18 and TRBJ1-1; D is ambiguous. The TCR comes from a pool of human donors with HIV. CDR3 residues: CASSLSENTEAFF. The DNA for the CDR3 is TGTGCCAGCTCACTCAGCGAAAACACTGAAGCTTTCTTT.